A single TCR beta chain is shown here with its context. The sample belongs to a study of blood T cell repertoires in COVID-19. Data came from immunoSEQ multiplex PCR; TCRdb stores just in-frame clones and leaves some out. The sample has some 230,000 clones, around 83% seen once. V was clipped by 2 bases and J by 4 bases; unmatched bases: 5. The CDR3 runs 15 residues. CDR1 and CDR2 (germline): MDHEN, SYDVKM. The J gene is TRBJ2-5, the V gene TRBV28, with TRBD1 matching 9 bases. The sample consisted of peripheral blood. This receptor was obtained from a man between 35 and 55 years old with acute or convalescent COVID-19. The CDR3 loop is CASSLGGTGRETQYF. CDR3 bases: TGTGCCAGCAGTTTAGGTGGGACAGGGCGAGAGACCCAGTACTTC.